One and the same sample provided the 21 T cell receptor beta chains below, sequenced in a study of cytomegalovirus exposure and HLA in healthy donors. 60 Vbeta and 13 Jbeta primers were used in PCR. Only in-frame clones appear in the TCRdb table, and some are missing; sequencing was by immunoSEQ multiplex PCR. Among more than 140,000 clones listed, 64% were seen once. The sample comprised PBMCs. These receptors all stem from a young woman in good health and CMV-seropositive.

CDR3 residues: CASSLTQGLPYNEQFF. As DNA, the CDR3 is TGTGCCAGCAGCTTAACCCAGGGGCTGCCGTACAATGAGCAGTTCTTC. This sequence joins TRBV7-8 and TRBJ2-1; D is possibly TRBD1 (6 bases). The CDR3 spans 16 residues. V dropped 2 bases and J dropped 4 bases, with 15 bases sitting between them. CDR1 is SGHVS and CDR2 is FQNEAQ in the germline V gene. Complete variable domain (other parts from reference TRBV7-8 and TRBJ2-1): GAGVSQSPRYKVAKRGQDVALRCDPISGHVSLFWYQQALGQGPEFLTYFQNEAQLDKSGLPSDRFFAERPEGSVSTLKIQRTQQEDSAVYLCASSLTQGLPYNEQFFGPGTRLTVL.

The chain carries TRBV5-4 and TRBJ1-4; 9 bases are shared with TRBD1. The CDR3 runs 18 residues. Looked up from germline, CDR1 is SGHNT and CDR2 is YYREEE (reference sequence). The junction had 16 bases not matched to a gene; V was cut back by 3 bases and J by 7 bases. In DNA form, the CDR3 reads TGTGCCAGCAGCTCGGGACCCCGTCGGGACAGGGAAGGTGAAAAACTGTTTTTT. This sequence encodes CASSSGPRRDREGEKLFF.

This clone was counted once. The chain combines TRBV13 with TRBJ1-2; D call uncertain. This CDR3 is 14 amino acids long. Deletions cut 2 bases from V and 3 bases from J, with 10 bases between. CDR1 and CDR2 (germline): PRHDT, FYEKMQ (reference sequence). The CDR3 DNA reads as TGTGCCAGCAGCTTAATGAGTATCGACTATGGCTACACCTTC. Its protein is CASSLMSIDYGYTF.

The CDR3 DNA is TGTGCCAGCAGCGTAGAAGTCCAGGGCCCCTACGAGCAGTACTTC. Its translation: CASSVEVQGPYEQYF. The genes are TRBV9 and TRBJ2-7; maybe TRBD1 (5 bases). The CDR3 runs 15 residues. Deletions cut 0 bases from V and 2 bases from J, with 12 bases between. CDR1 is SGDLS and CDR2 is YYNGEE in the germline V gene.

This chain links TRBV25-1 with TRBJ2-1; no firm D call. The CDR3 contains 12 residues. Deletions cut 4 bases from V and 14 bases from J, with 15 bases between. CDR1 is MGHDK and CDR2 is SYGVNS in the germline V gene. CDR3 loop: CASSGGPSPKFF. The CDR3 coding sequence is TGTGCCAGCAGTGGTGGGCCCAGCCCGAAGTTCTTC.

The chain has TRBV2 and TRBJ2-7; D ambiguous. The CDR3 runs 19 residues. The ends were cut back, 1 base at V and 2 bases at J, with 24 bases in the middle. Germline CDR1 and CDR2: SNHLY and FYNNEI. CDR3 nucleotide sequence: TGTGCCAGCAGTGAAGGCGTGGAGATTCGGCTCCAACTCACCTACGAGCAGTACTTC. This translates into CASSEGVEIRLQLTYEQYF.

The chain links TRBV5-1 to TRBJ2-7, with D perhaps TRBD1 (6 bases). V shed 0 bases and J shed 3 bases, with 16 bases lying between them. CDR1 is SGHRS and CDR2 is YFSETQ in the germline V gene. This CDR3 is built from 16 residues. This CDR3 is CASSLAVVGAFYEQYF. The CDR3 region has the DNA TGCGCCAGCAGCTTGGCGGTTGTGGGGGCCTTCTACGAGCAGTACTTC.

This clone was observed a handful of times. This chain joins TRBV4-2 and TRBJ1-5; 7 bases map to TRBD1. The CDR3 is made up of 13 amino acids. Germline V CDR1 and CDR2: LGHNA, YNFKEQ. Trimming removed 7 bases from V and 3 bases from J; junction bases left unmatched: 3. The CDR3 coding sequence is TGTGCCAGCACCACAGGGGTCAATCAGCCCCAGCATTTT. The encoded protein is CASTTGVNQPQHF.

The chain joins TRBV5-8 to TRBJ1-1; D unresolved. The CDR3 is 14 residues long. Deletions cut 1 base from V and 1 base from J, with 8 bases between. The germline gives CDR1 SGHTS, CDR2 YDEGEE. The CDR3 nucleotides read TGTGCCAGCAGCTTGACATTTAAGAACACTGAAGCTTTCTTT. Translated, it gives CASSLTFKNTEAFF.

This rearrangement joins TRBV27 to TRBJ2-1, with 8 bases aligning to TRBD1. CDR1 is MNHEY, CDR2 SMNVEV, per germline (reference sequence). The ends lost 3 bases at V and 8 bases at J; junction bases unmatched: 9. The CDR3 has 15 residues. CDR3 amino acids: CASSFFRGRQDEQFF. CDR3 coding DNA: TGTGCCAGCAGTTTCTTCAGGGGGCGGCAGGATGAGCAGTTCTTC.

This clone has more than one count but fewer than ten. This chain links TRBV10-1 with TRBJ2-7; D might be TRBD2 (5 bases). Germline V gene sequence: CDR1 WNHNN, CDR2 SYGVQD (reference sequence). The CDR3 consists of 12 residues. Trimming left V 0 bases short and J 11 bases short, with 11 bases between. CDR3 loop: CASSESLAGEYF. The CDR3 DNA is TGCGCCAGCAGTGAGTCATTAGCCGGGGAGTACTTC.

The chain couples TRBV9 to TRBJ2-3, with a tentative D call TRBD2 (7 bases). Germline CDR1 reads SGDLS; CDR2 reads YYNGEE. Deletions cut 0 bases from V and 6 bases from J, with 11 bases between. This CDR3 is 14 amino acids long. CDR3 amino acids: CASSVEWGGDTQYF. The CDR3 bases are TGTGCCAGCAGCGTAGAGTGGGGGGGCGATACGCAGTATTTT.

DNA of the CDR3: TGTGCCAGCAGCTTATACGGGACAGGGGTTCCAGGCAATCAGCCCCAGCATTTT. Amino acid sequence: CASSLYGTGVPGNQPQHF. The rearrangement links TRBV7-8 to TRBJ1-5; 10 positions match TRBD1. CDR3 size: 18 residues. The V and J ends lost 2 bases and 2 bases, in that order; junction bases with no gene match: 9. The V gene's germline CDR1 is SGHVS and CDR2 FQNEAQ.

V usage is TRBV30 and J usage is TRBJ1-6; a weak D match, TRBD1 (5 bases). This CDR3 has 15 residues. The germline gives CDR1 GTSNPN, CDR2 SVGIG (reference sequence). V lost 2 bases, J lost 0 bases, and 8 bases lay in between. The CDR3 protein is CAWSLGGSYNSPLHF. CDR3 DNA sequence: TGTGCCTGGAGTCTGGGGGGCTCCTATAATTCACCCCTCCACTTT.

The chain employs TRBV5-6 and TRBJ2-1; 8 bases map to TRBD2. The CDR3 length is 15 residues. Germline CDR1 is SGHDT and CDR2 is YYEEEE. The J segment lost 8 bases and the V segment lost 4 bases, leaving 11 bases of the junction unmatched. CDR3 coding DNA: TGTGCCAGCAGCATCGGGGGGGGGTCAATGGATGAGCAGTTCTTC. It yields the protein CASSIGGGSMDEQFF.

The genes are TRBV4-1 and TRBJ1-4, with 7 bases aligning to TRBD1. Germline values: CDR1 MGHRA, CDR2 YSYEKL. After removal of 4 bases from V and 8 bases from J, the junction contained 10 bases not matched to a gene. The CDR3 length is 15 residues. The CDR3, as DNA: TGCGCCAGCAGCCCCGTTTGGAGGGGGCGAGAAAAACTGTTTTTT. It specifies CASSPVWRGREKLFF.

This chain connects TRBV4-1 to TRBJ2-3; 12 bases agree with TRBD1. CDR3 length: 13 residues. Germline V gene sequence: CDR1 MGHRA, CDR2 YSYEKL. The trim removed 6 bases at V and 7 bases at J, leaving 2 bases unmatched. The CDR3 protein is CASRGQGANTQYF. CDR3 in DNA: TGCGCCAGCAGGGGACAGGGGGCGAATACGCAGTATTTT.

V usage is TRBV28 and J usage is TRBJ2-5, with D maybe TRBD2 (7 bases). The germline V gene encodes CDR1 MDHEN and CDR2 SYDVKM. CDR3 length: 17 amino acids. The germline V and J ends were trimmed by 6 bases and 3 bases, with 23 bases remaining between them. CDR3 residues: CASSPGVFRGGKETQYF. In DNA form, the CDR3 reads TGTGCCAGCAGCCCAGGGGTCTTTAGGGGGGGGAAAGAGACCCAGTACTTC.

The chain couples TRBV5-1 to TRBJ1-6; TRBD1 aligns across 10 bases. This CDR3 comprises 14 residues. CDR1 SGHRS and CDR2 YFSETQ come from the germline V gene. With V trimmed by 4 bases and J by 7 bases, 2 bases remained unmatched. For the CDR3, the DNA is TGCGCCAGCAGCGGGACAGGGGCGAATTCACCCCTCCACTTT. This translates into CASSGTGANSPLHF.

This chain joins TRBV2 and TRBJ1-1; TRBD1 aligns across 8 bases. The CDR3 runs to 14 residues. V was pared by 2 bases and J by 4 bases, with 3 bases of the junction left unmatched. CDR1 is SNHLY and CDR2 is FYNNEI in the germline V gene. The DNA of the CDR3 is TGTGCCAGCAGTGAACAGGGGGCATCCACTGAAGCTTTCTTT. Its translation is CASSEQGASTEAFF.

The chain couples TRBV6-6 to TRBJ1-1, with D unclear. The V gene lost 6 bases and the J gene lost 0 bases, with 8 bases spanning the gap. This CDR3 spans 13 amino acids. Germline CDR1 and CDR2: MNHNY and SVGAGI (reference sequence). The chain's CDR3 is CASSGILNTEAFF. The CDR3 DNA reads as TGTGCCAGCAGCGGGATACTGAACACTGAAGCTTTCTTT.